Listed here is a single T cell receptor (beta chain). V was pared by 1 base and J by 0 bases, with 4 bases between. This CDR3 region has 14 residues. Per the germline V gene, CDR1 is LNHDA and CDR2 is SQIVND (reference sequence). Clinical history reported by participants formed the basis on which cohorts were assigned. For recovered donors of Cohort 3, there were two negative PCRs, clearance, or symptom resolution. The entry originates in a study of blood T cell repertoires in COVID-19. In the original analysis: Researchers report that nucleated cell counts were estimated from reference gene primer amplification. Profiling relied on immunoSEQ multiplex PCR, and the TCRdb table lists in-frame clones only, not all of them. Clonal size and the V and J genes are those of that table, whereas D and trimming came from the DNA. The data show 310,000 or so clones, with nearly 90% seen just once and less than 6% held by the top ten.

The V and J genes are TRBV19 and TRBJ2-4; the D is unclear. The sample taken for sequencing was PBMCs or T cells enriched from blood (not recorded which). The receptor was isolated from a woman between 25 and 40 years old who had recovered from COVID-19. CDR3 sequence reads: CASSIGLAKNIQYF. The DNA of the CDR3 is TGTGCCAGTAGTATAGGACTAGCCAAAAACATTCAGTACTTC.